This T cell receptor (beta chain) emerged from a study of shared clonotypes between healthy human individuals. TCRdb's copy holds only in-frame clones and misses some; the assay was immunoSEQ multiplex PCR. The sample has under 2,500,000 clones; approximately 96% are singletons. Germline V lookup: CDR1 SGHRS, CDR2 YFSETQ. The V gene end was trimmed by 3 bases and the J gene end by 5 bases; junction bases not matched to a gene: 3. This CDR3 comprises 13 residues. The sequencing sample was made of naive CD4+ T cells sorted from blood. Subset: CD45RA+ positively selected. J is TRBJ2-7 and V is TRBV5-1; 9 bases match TRBD2. This receptor was obtained from a man between 18 and 35 years old in good health. The CDR3 reads CASSSSGNNEQYF. The CDR3 nucleotides read TGCGCCAGCAGCTCTAGCGGGAATAACGAGCAGTACTTC. The full variable domain, its missing parts supplied by reference TRBV5-1 and TRBJ2-7, is KAGVTQTPRYLIKTRGQQVTLSCSPISGHRSVSWYQQTPGQGLQFLFEYFSETQRNKGNFPGRFSGRQFSNSRSEMNVSTLELGDSALYLCASSSSGNNEQYFGPGTRLTVT.